The 12 T cell receptor beta chains listed next were all sequenced from one sample in a study of beta chain features in type 1 diabetes. The entirety of the isolated RNA underwent reverse transcription, so expressed TCRB transcripts were sequenced. Measured with immunoSEQ multiplex PCR; TCRdb has only the in-frame clones, and not every one. Of 860,000 or so clones in the sample, around a sixth are singletons; the top ten hold 0.02% to 0.03%. Sequenced material: naive CD4+ T cells from blood. The source of these receptors is a woman under 30 in good health.

The V call is TRBV5-1, the J call TRBJ1-1; perhaps TRBD1 as D (5 bases). Germline loops: CDR1 SGHRS, CDR2 YFSETQ. V dropped 2 bases and J dropped 1 base, with 12 bases sitting between them. The CDR3 has 15 residues. CDR3 nucleotides: TGCGCCAGCAGCTTACGGGGCAGTCGGAACACTGAAGCTTTCTTT. Its protein is CASSLRGSRNTEAFF.

This clone was found a few times. The CDR3: CASSSGQGKYEQYF. In nucleotides, the CDR3 is TGTGCCAGCAGCTCCGGACAGGGAAAGTACGAGCAGTACTTC. V and J are TRBV7-8 and TRBJ2-7, with TRBD1 identical over 8 bases. With 4 bases clipped from V and 4 bases from J, the junction kept 6 bases outside the gene matches. CDR1 is SGHVS and CDR2 is FQNEAQ in the germline V gene. The CDR3 covers 14 residues.

The V call is TRBV13, the J call TRBJ2-3; a weak D match, TRBD2 (6 bases). Germline loops: CDR1 PRHDT, CDR2 FYEKMQ (reference sequence). CDR3 length equals 21 residues. V dropped 1 base and J dropped 0 bases, with 26 bases sitting between them. The CDR3 DNA sequence: TGTGCCAGCAGCTTAGTATCTGTATTTCGACTCGGGACTTCTAGCACAGATACGCAGTATTTT. Encoded protein: CASSLVSVFRLGTSSTDTQYF.

The rearrangement joins TRBV4-3 to TRBJ2-1; D is uncertain. The CDR3 extends over 15 amino acids. Germline V gene lookup returns CDR1 LGHNA and CDR2 YSLEER. V shed 2 bases and J shed 0 bases, with 8 bases lying between them. CDR3 protein: CASSQSPSSYNEQFF. CDR3 sequence (DNA): TGCGCCAGCAGCCAATCCCCCAGCTCCTACAATGAGCAGTTCTTC.

This clone was observed a handful of times. The chain has TRBV15 and TRBJ1-5; D gene ambiguous. The CDR3 extends over 17 amino acids. From germline, CDR1 is LNHNV and CDR2 YYDKDF (reference sequence). The germline V and J ends were trimmed by 0 bases and 1 base, with 13 bases remaining between them. The CDR3: CATSRDPEGRSNQPQHF. The DNA for the CDR3 is TGTGCCACCAGCAGAGATCCCGAGGGCAGGAGCAATCAGCCCCAGCATTTT.

The CDR3 DNA reads as TGTGCCAGCAGCGTAAATGCGCTGGTGTATGGCTACACCTTC. It encodes CASSVNALVYGYTF. This chain connects TRBV28 to TRBJ1-2; D gene unclear. The CDR3 sequence is 14 residues long. V lost 6 bases, J lost 5 bases, and 16 bases lay in between. The germline V gene has CDR1 MDHEN and CDR2 SYDVKM.

The V and J genes are TRBV9 and TRBJ2-7, with D tentatively TRBD2 (5 bases). The V gene lost 1 base and the J gene lost 2 bases, with 13 bases spanning the gap. Germline V lookup: CDR1 SGDLS, CDR2 YYNGEE. The CDR3 covers 15 residues. CDR3 sequence reads: CASSVSEGMAYEQYF. The CDR3 DNA follows: TGTGCCAGCAGCGTATCTGAGGGAATGGCCTACGAGCAGTACTTC.

This clone turned up a few times. This chain joins TRBV7-9 and TRBJ2-5; no definite D call. Trimming stripped 1 base from V and 5 bases from J, with 11 bases between. This CDR3 has 14 residues. Looked up from germline, CDR1 is SEHNR and CDR2 is FQNEAQ (reference sequence). The CDR3 DNA sequence: TGTGCCAGCAGCTTAGGTCTCAGTGGGGAGACCCAGTACTTC. It yields the protein CASSLGLSGETQYF.

This clone was observed a few times. The V and J genes are TRBV7-9 and TRBJ2-1; 7 positions match TRBD2. V shed 6 bases and J 8 bases; nucleotides not matched to a gene: 4. This CDR3 spans 12 amino acids. Looked up from germline, CDR1 is SEHNR and CDR2 is FQNEAQ (reference sequence). The chain's CDR3 is CASRGRGDEQFF. As DNA, the CDR3 is TGTGCCAGCAGGGGGAGGGGCGATGAGCAGTTCTTC. The whole variable domain, filled in from reference TRBV7-9 and TRBJ2-1, reads DTGVSQNPRHKITKRGQNVTFRCDPISEHNRLYWYRQTLGQGPEFLTYFQNEAQLEKSRLLSDRFSAERPKGSFSTLEIQRTEQGDSAMYLCASRGRGDEQFFGPGTRLTVL.

This clone was counted a few times. The rearrangement links TRBV7-9 to TRBJ2-3; no clear D gene. CDR1 is SEHNR and CDR2 is FQNEAQ in the germline V gene (reference sequence). V lost 4 bases and J lost 3, with 8 bases in between. CDR3 size: 13 residues. The CDR3 region has the DNA TGTGCCAGCAGCTCCAGAGCTACAGATACGCAGTATTTT. Protein sequence: CASSSRATDTQYF. Combining the CDR3 with reference TRBV7-9 and TRBJ2-3 gives the whole variable domain DTGVSQNPRHKITKRGQNVTFRCDPISEHNRLYWYRQTLGQGPEFLTYFQNEAQLEKSRLLSDRFSAERPKGSFSTLEIQRTEQGDSAMYLCASSSRATDTQYFGPGTRLTVL.

This clone was seen only a few times. This chain connects TRBV4-2 to TRBJ2-3, with D hard to call. This CDR3 contains 17 residues. V lost 0 bases, J lost 1 base, and 14 bases lay in between. From germline, CDR1 is LGHNA and CDR2 YNFKEQ. The CDR3 bases are TGTGCCAGCAGCCAAGAAACGGCGCCCTCCGGCACAGATACGCAGTATTTT. Its translation: CASSQETAPSGTDTQYF.

This clone has more than one count but fewer than ten. The chain carries TRBV11-2 and TRBJ2-7; no clear D gene. Trimming took 2 bases from V and 6 from J, leaving 17 bases between them. This CDR3 is built from 15 residues. Germline V gene sequence: CDR1 SGHAT, CDR2 FQNNGV. CDR3 amino acids: CASSLSVRVSGEQYF. The CDR3 nucleotides are TGTGCCAGCAGCTTAAGTGTTCGGGTTTCTGGCGAGCAGTACTTC.